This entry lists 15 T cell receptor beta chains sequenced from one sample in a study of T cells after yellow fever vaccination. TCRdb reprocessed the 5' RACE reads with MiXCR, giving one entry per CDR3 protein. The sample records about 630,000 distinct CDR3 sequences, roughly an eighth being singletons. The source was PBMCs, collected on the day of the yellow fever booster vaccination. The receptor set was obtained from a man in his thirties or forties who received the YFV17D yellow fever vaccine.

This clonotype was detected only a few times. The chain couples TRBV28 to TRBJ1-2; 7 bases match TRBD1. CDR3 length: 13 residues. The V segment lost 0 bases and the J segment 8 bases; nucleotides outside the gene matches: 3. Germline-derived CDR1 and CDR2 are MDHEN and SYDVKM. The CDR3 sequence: CASSLWPGGGYTF. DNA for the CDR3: TGTGCCAGCAGTTTATGGCCAGGGGGAGGCTACACCTTC.

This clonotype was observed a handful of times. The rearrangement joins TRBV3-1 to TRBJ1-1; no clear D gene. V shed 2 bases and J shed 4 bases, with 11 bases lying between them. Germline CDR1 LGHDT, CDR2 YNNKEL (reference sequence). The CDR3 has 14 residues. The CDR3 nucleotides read TGTGCCAGCAGCCAAAACTATCAGGCCACTGAAGCTTTCTTT. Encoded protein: CASSQNYQATEAFF. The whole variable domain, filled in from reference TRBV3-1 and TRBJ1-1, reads DTAVSQTPKYLVTQMGNDKSIKCEQNLGHDTMYWYKQDSKKFLKIMFSYNNKELIINETVPNRFSPKSPDKAHLNLHINSLELGDSAVYFCASSQNYQATEAFFGQGTRLTVV.

DNA for the CDR3: TGTGCCACCAGCAGAAGCGGGAGGGCCACTAATGAGCAGTTCTTC. Translation: CATSRSGRATNEQFF. J is TRBJ2-1 and V is TRBV24-1, with 10 nucleotides matching TRBD2. Trimming removed 7 bases from V and 7 bases from J; junction bases left unmatched: 9. The CDR3 is 15 amino acids. Germline loops: CDR1 KGHDR, CDR2 SFDVKD.

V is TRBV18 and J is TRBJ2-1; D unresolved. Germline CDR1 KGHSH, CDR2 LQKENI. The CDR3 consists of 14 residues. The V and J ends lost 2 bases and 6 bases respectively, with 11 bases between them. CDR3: CASSPNLGGNEQFF. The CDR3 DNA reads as TGTGCCAGCTCACCAAATCTAGGTGGCAATGAGCAGTTCTTC.

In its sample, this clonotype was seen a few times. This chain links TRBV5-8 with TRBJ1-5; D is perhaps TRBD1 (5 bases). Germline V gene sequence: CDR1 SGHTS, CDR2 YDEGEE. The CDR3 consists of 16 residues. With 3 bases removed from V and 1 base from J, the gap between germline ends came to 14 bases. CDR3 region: CASSYLGTVSNQPQHF. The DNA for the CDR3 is TGTGCCAGCAGCTACCTGGGGACCGTCAGCAATCAGCCCCAGCATTTT.

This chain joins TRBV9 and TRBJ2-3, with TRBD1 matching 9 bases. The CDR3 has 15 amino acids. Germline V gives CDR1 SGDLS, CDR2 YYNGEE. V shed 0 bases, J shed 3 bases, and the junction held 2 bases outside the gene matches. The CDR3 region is CASSVVGTGTDTQYF. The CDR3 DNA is TGTGCCAGCAGCGTAGTTGGGACAGGGACAGATACGCAGTATTTT.

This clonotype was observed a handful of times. The CDR3 protein is CASSRQVAGDTQYF. DNA for the CDR3: TGCGCCAGCAGCAGACAGGTCGCCGGAGATACGCAGTATTTT. This chain connects TRBV5-1 to TRBJ2-3, with D tentatively TRBD1 (6 bases). From germline, CDR1 is SGHRS and CDR2 YFSETQ. Trimming shortened V by 4 bases and J by 5 bases, and 14 bases separated the two germline ends. The CDR3 is made up of 14 amino acids.

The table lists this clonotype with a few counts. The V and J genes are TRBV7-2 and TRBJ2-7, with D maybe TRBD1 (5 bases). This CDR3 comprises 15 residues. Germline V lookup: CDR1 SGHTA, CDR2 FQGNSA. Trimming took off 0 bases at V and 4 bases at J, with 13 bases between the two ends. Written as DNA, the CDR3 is TGTGCCAGCAGCTTAGCGCCAGGGCCCGAATACGAGCAGTACTTC. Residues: CASSLAPGPEYEQYF.

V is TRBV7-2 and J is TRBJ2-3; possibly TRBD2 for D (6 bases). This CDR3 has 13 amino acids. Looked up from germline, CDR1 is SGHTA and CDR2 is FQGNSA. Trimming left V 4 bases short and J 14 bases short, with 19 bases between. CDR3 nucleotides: TGTGCCAGCAGCTCATCTACGGGACTCTTGCGGTATTTT. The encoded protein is CASSSSTGLLRYF.

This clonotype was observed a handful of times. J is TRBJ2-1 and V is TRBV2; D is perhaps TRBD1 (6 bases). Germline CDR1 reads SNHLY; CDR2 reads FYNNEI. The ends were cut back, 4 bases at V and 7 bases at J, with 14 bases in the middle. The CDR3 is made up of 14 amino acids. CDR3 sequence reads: CASSGITGINEQFF. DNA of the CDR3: TGTGCCAGCAGTGGGATCACAGGGATAAATGAGCAGTTCTTC.

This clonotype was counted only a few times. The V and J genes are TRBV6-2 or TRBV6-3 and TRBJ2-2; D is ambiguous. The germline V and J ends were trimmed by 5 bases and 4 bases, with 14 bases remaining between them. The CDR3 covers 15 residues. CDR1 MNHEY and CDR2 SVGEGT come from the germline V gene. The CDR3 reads CASSPPGAATGELFF. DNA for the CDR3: TGTGCCAGCAGTCCTCCCGGAGCAGCCACCGGGGAGCTGTTTTTT.

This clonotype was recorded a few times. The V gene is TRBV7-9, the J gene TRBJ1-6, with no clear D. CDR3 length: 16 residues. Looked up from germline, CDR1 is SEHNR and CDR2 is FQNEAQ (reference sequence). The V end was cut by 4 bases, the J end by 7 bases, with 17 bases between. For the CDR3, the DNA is TGTGCCAGCAGCTCAACATCCGGGCGACCGAATTCACCCCTCCACTTT. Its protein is CASSSTSGRPNSPLHF.

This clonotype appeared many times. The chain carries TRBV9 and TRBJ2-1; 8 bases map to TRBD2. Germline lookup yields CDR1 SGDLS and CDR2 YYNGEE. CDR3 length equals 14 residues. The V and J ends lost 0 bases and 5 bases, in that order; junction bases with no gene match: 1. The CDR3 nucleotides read TGTGCCAGCAGCGTAGACGGGAGGGACAATGAGCAGTTCTTC. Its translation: CASSVDGRDNEQFF.

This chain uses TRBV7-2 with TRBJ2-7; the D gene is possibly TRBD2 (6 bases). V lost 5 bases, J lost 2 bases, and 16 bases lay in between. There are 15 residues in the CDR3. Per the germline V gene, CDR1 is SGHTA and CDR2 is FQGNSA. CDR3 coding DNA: TGTGCCAGCAGCCCTCAGACTAGTTTCCCCTACGAGCAGTACTTC. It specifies CASSPQTSFPYEQYF.

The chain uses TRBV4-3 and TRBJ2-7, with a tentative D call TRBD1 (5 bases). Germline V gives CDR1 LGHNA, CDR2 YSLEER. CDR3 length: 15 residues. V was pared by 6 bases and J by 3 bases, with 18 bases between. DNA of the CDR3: TGCGCCAGCAGACTGACCCCGATGGACAACTACGAGCAGTACTTC. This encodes CASRLTPMDNYEQYF.